Listed here are 18 T cell receptor beta chains from one sample, sequenced in a study of T cells after yellow fever vaccination. TCRdb reprocessed the 5' RACE reads via MiXCR and lists one record per CDR3 protein. In the table there are some 670,000 distinct CDR3 sequences, approximately 13% of which are singletons. Source: PBMCs, taken on the day of the yellow fever booster vaccination. The receptor set was obtained from a young man who received the YFV17D yellow fever vaccine.

V is TRBV7-2 and J is TRBJ1-1; 12 bases match TRBD1. V gave up 6 bases and J gave up 4 bases; unmatched junction bases: 3. Germline loops: CDR1 SGHTA, CDR2 FQGNSA. The CDR3 spans 14 residues. DNA of the CDR3: TGTGCCAGCAGGGGACAGGGGGCCATCACTGAAGCTTTCTTT. This gives the protein CASRGQGAITEAFF.

A few counts support this clonotype. This chain links TRBV7-9 with TRBJ2-1; TRBD1 agrees at 7 bases. Per the germline V gene, CDR1 is SEHNR and CDR2 is FQNEAQ (reference sequence). V lost 1 base to trimming and J lost 8 bases; unmatched junction nucleotides: 11. The CDR3 is made up of 16 amino acids. CDR3 coding DNA: TGTGCCAGCAGCTTAGGATTTGGACAGGTGACCCATGAGCAGTTCTTC. Protein sequence: CASSLGFGQVTHEQFF.

The CDR3 sequence: CASSSRLVGRGEQFF. As DNA, the CDR3 is TGTGCCAGCAGTAGTAGACTCGTCGGGAGGGGTGAGCAGTTCTTC. This chain uses TRBV2 with TRBJ2-1, with 8 bases aligning to TRBD2. The CDR3 totals 15 residues. Germline V lookup: CDR1 SNHLY, CDR2 FYNNEI. V lost 5 bases to trimming and J lost 9 bases; unmatched junction nucleotides: 12. The whole variable domain, remainder taken from reference TRBV2 and TRBJ2-1, is EPEVTQTPSHQVTQMGQEVILRCVPISNHLYFYWYRQILGQKVEFLVSFYNNEISEKSEIFDDQFSVERPDGSNFTLKIRSTKLEDSAMYFCASSSRLVGRGEQFFGPGTRLTVL.

J is TRBJ2-1 and V is TRBV4-3; D may be TRBD2 (5 bases). The germline V gene has CDR1 LGHNA and CDR2 YSLEER. The CDR3 has 16 residues. V gave up 5 bases and J gave up 2 bases, with 16 bases separating them. CDR3 amino acids: CASSLDPGITYNEQFF. CDR3 DNA sequence: TGCGCCAGCAGCTTAGACCCGGGAATCACCTACAATGAGCAGTTCTTC.

Ten or more counts support this clonotype. This chain uses TRBV29-1 with TRBJ2-1; D gene unclear. V lost 7 bases and J 10 bases, leaving 17 bases between the germline ends. Germline lookup yields CDR1 SQVTM and CDR2 ANQGSEA. The CDR3 has 12 residues. The CDR3 nucleotides are TGCAGCGATCGACCGGCCTTGGGCGAGCAGTTCTTC. The encoded protein is CSDRPALGEQFF.

The chain has TRBV20-1 and TRBJ2-4, with 9 bases identical to TRBD1. V lost 1 base and J lost 2; bases outside the gene matches: 3. The CDR3 runs 15 residues. Per germline, CDR1 DFQATT and CDR2 SNEGSKA (reference sequence). CDR3 sequence (DNA): TGCAGTGCTAGAGGGACAGGGGACTCCAAAAACATTCAGTACTTC. Its translation: CSARGTGDSKNIQYF.

The gene calls are TRBV5-6 and TRBJ2-7, with 10 positions matching TRBD1. Germline-derived CDR1 and CDR2 are SGHDT and YYEEEE. V lost 3 bases to trimming and J lost 5 bases; unmatched junction nucleotides: 5. CDR3 length equals 14 residues. The DNA for the CDR3 is TGTGCCAGCAGCTGGGGGACAGGGGTTGACGAGCAGTACTTC. Protein: CASSWGTGVDEQYF.

This clonotype was observed a few times. The V and J genes are TRBV23-1 and TRBJ2-5, with TRBD2 matching over 10 bases. TRBV23-1 qualifies as an ORF whose function is uncertain. This CDR3 comprises 17 residues. J gave up 1 base and V 1 base, and 6 bases lay outside the gene matches. CDR3 in DNA: TGCGCCAGCAGTCAATGGGGGACTAGCGCGTCCCAAGAGACCCAGTACTTC. Translation gives CASSQWGTSASQETQYF.

This clonotype was recorded a few times. The chain employs TRBV5-1 and TRBJ2-7, with 7 bases that match TRBD1. CDR3 length: 14 residues. Germline V CDR1 and CDR2: SGHRS, YFSETQ. Losses at the gene ends were 3 bases for V and 1 base for J; bases not matched to a gene: 4. In DNA, the CDR3 is TGCGCCAGCAGCTGGACAGGCCAGTCCTACGAGCAGTACTTC. Translated, it gives CASSWTGQSYEQYF.

This clonotype was detected only a few times. The J gene is TRBJ1-2, the V gene TRBV6-1; D gene ambiguous. The CDR3 has 17 amino acids. V was shortened by 5 bases and J by 0 bases, with 19 bases between the two germline ends. CDR1 and CDR2 (germline): MNHNS, SASEGT. CDR3 sequence reads: CASSRSNSFFANYGYTF. The CDR3 coding sequence is TGTGCCAGCAGTCGTTCAAACAGCTTTTTTGCTAACTATGGCTACACCTTC.

This clonotype was recorded only once. V and J are TRBV7-2 and TRBJ2-1, with TRBD2 matching over 11 bases. CDR3 length: 15 amino acids. The germline V gene has CDR1 SGHTA and CDR2 FQGNSA. Trimming removed 5 bases from V and 5 bases from J; junction bases left unmatched: 5. The CDR3 is CASSPTSGINNEQFF. The CDR3 DNA follows: TGTGCCAGCAGCCCGACTAGCGGGATCAACAATGAGCAGTTCTTC.

This clonotype was counted a few times. The gene calls are TRBV7-2 and TRBJ2-2; D is uncertain. Germline CDR1 and CDR2: SGHTA and FQGNSA. The germline V and J ends were trimmed by 1 base and 2 bases, with 5 bases remaining between them. CDR3 size: 14 residues. Written as DNA, the CDR3 is TGTGCCAGCAGCTTAGTGATAAACACCGGGGAGCTGTTTTTT. Translated: CASSLVINTGELFF.

A few counts support this clonotype. The V call is TRBV7-8, the J call TRBJ1-5, with TRBD1 identical over 9 bases. Trimming at V came to 5 bases and at J to 5 bases, leaving 4 bases not matched to a gene. The CDR3 is made up of 14 amino acids. Germline CDR1 is SGHVS and CDR2 is FQNEAQ. The CDR3 nucleotides read TGTGCCAGCAGCAGGGACAGGGCCCATCAGCCCCAGCATTTT. It encodes CASSRDRAHQPQHF.

This clonotype was counted only a few times. V and J are TRBV19 and TRBJ2-1, with TRBD2 identical over 8 bases. V was clipped by 7 bases and J by 4 bases; unmatched bases: 9. The CDR3 consists of 15 residues. The V gene's germline CDR1 is LNHDA and CDR2 SQIVND (reference sequence). CDR3 DNA: TGTGCCAGTAATCCTGAGCTAGCGGGTTACAATGAGCAGTTCTTC. Translating gives CASNPELAGYNEQFF.

This clonotype was recorded at least ten times. The gene calls are TRBV6-5 and TRBJ1-2; TRBD1 is a possible D gene (5 bases). CDR1 and CDR2 (germline): MNHEY, SVGAGI. Deletions cut 0 bases from V and 8 bases from J, with 16 bases between. The length of the CDR3 is 15 residues. The CDR3 here is CASSYSWDVVEGYTF. CDR3 in DNA: TGTGCCAGCAGTTACTCTTGGGACGTAGTGGAAGGCTACACCTTC.

This clonotype was seen ten or more times. The chain has TRBV29-1 and TRBJ2-7; 7 bases agree with TRBD2. CDR3 length: 14 residues. Trimming took 4 bases from V and 4 from J; bases not matched to a gene: 10. CDR1 and CDR2 from the germline V gene are SQVTM and ANQGSEA. The CDR3: CSVGSETSTYEQYF. CDR3 coding DNA: TGCAGCGTTGGGAGTGAGACTAGCACTTACGAGCAGTACTTC.

The chain carries TRBV4-3 and TRBJ2-1; D might be TRBD1 (7 bases). The V and J ends lost 4 bases and 5 bases respectively, with 18 bases between them. The CDR3 totals 16 residues. Germline CDR1 is LGHNA and CDR2 is YSLEER. As DNA, the CDR3 is TGCGCCAGCAGCCGCACTCCAGGGGGGCTTGACAATGAGCAGTTCTTC. It codes for CASSRTPGGLDNEQFF.

The rearrangement joins TRBV23-1 to TRBJ1-2; D remains ambiguous. TRBV23-1 counts as an open reading frame of uncertain function. V was trimmed by 3 bases and J by 4 bases, leaving 6 bases between them. CDR3 length: 12 amino acids. The CDR3 DNA follows: TGCGCCAGCAGTCATCCCTCCTATGGCTACACCTTC. Translation gives CASSHPSYGYTF.